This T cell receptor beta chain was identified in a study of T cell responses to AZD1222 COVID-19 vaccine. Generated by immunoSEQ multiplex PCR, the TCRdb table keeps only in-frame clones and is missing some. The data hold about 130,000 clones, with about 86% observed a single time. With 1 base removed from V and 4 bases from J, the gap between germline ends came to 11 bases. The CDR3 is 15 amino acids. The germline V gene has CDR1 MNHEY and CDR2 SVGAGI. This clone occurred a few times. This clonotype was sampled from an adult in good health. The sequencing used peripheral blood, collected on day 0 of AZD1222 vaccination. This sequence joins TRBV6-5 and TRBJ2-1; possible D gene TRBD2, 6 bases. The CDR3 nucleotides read TGTGCCAGCAGTTACTACGAGGAGGGATACAATGAGCAGTTCTTC. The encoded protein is CASSYYEEGYNEQFF.